Below are 14 T cell receptor beta chains sequenced from a single sample in a study of cytomegalovirus exposure and HLA in healthy donors. With 60 Vbeta and 13 Jbeta primers, the PCR was carried out. Profiled with immunoSEQ multiplex PCR; TCRdb holds only in-frame clones, not every one. The table shows over 100,000 clones, with roughly 80% occurring only once. Sequenced input: PBMCs. These receptors all come from a female donor in good health and CMV-seronegative.

The chain joins TRBV28 to TRBJ1-1; D gene ambiguous. Trimming pared 3 bases from V and 0 bases from J, leaving 8 bases between. Per germline, CDR1 MDHEN and CDR2 SYDVKM. The CDR3 length is 14 residues. CDR3 loop: CASSFWALNTEAFF. CDR3 sequence (DNA): TGTGCCAGCAGTTTTTGGGCACTGAACACTGAAGCTTTCTTT. Together with reference TRBV28 and TRBJ1-1, the CDR3 gives the full variable domain: DVKVTQSSRYLVKRTGEKVFLECVQDMDHENMFWYRQDPGLGLRLIYFSYDVKMKEKGDIPEGYSVSREKKERFSLILESASTNQTSMYLCASSFWALNTEAFFGQGTRLTVV.

V gene TRBV9 combines with J gene TRBJ2-7; 7 nucleotides align to TRBD2. CDR3 size: 15 residues. Germline loops: CDR1 SGDLS, CDR2 YYNGEE. The junction had 12 bases not matched to a gene; V was cut back by 4 bases and J by 5 bases. CDR3 sequence (DNA): TGTGCCAGCAGCCCCCATCGGGGGGTTCTAGACGAGCAGTACTTC. Translation: CASSPHRGVLDEQYF.

In this sample, this clone turned up a few times. The genes are TRBV13 and TRBJ1-6; the D is unclear. Germline CDR1 is PRHDT and CDR2 is FYEKMQ (reference sequence). Trimming took off 0 bases at V and 3 bases at J, with 6 bases between the two ends. CDR3 length: 15 residues. The CDR3 bases are TGTGCCAGCAGCTTAGGGGCAGACTATAATTCACCCCTCCACTTT. It yields the protein CASSLGADYNSPLHF.

The chain links TRBV6-5 to TRBJ2-7; 12 nucleotides agree with TRBD2. V shed 7 bases and J 5 bases; nucleotides not matched to a gene: 6. Germline-derived CDR1 and CDR2 are MNHEY and SVGAGI. The length of the CDR3 is 14 residues. For the CDR3, the DNA is TGTGCCAGCACTCTAGCGGGAGGGCGGGACGAGCAGTACTTC. Amino acid sequence: CASTLAGGRDEQYF.

The chain is built from TRBV4-1 and TRBJ2-7; 8 bases are a match to TRBD1. The CDR3 has 15 residues. J was trimmed by 2 bases and V by 6 bases; bases with no gene match: 9. Germline V gives CDR1 MGHRA, CDR2 YSYEKL. CDR3 in DNA: TGCGCCAGCAGAACGACCATGACAGGGGCCTACGAGCAGTACTTC. This encodes CASRTTMTGAYEQYF.

The chain uses TRBV4-2 and TRBJ1-1; perhaps TRBD1 as D (5 bases). CDR1 and CDR2 from the germline V gene are LGHNA and YNFKEQ. CDR3 length: 15 amino acids. The germline V and J ends were trimmed by 0 bases and 4 bases, with 12 bases remaining between them. CDR3 in amino acids: CASSQELRQGTEAFF. DNA of the CDR3: TGTGCCAGCAGCCAAGAATTGAGGCAGGGCACTGAAGCTTTCTTT.

The gene calls are TRBV19 and TRBJ1-2; D gene unclear. From germline, CDR1 is LNHDA and CDR2 SQIVND (reference sequence). V lost 2 bases, J lost 0 bases, and 4 bases lay in between. CDR3 length equals 13 residues. In DNA form, the CDR3 reads TGTGCCAGTAGTATACTTTCTAACTATGGCTACACCTTC. The encoded protein is CASSILSNYGYTF.

V and J are TRBV13 and TRBJ2-2, with a possible D match to TRBD2 (6 bases). Trimming removed 3 bases from V and 6 bases from J, with 17 bases in between. CDR1 is PRHDT, CDR2 FYEKMQ, per germline (reference sequence). CDR3 length: 16 amino acids. The CDR3 coding sequence is TGTGCCAGCAGCTTCTCAGGGCGGCGGGACTCCGGGGAGCTGTTTTTT. It codes for CASSFSGRRDSGELFF.

V usage is TRBV25-1 and J usage is TRBJ2-2; possible D gene TRBD2, 6 bases. Trimming removed 3 bases from V and 1 base from J, with 12 bases in between. Germline V CDR1 and CDR2: MGHDK, SYGVNS. This CDR3 spans 16 amino acids. The CDR3 loop reads CASSDPAGGNTGELFF. CDR3 nucleotides: TGTGCCAGCAGTGATCCGGCCGGGGGGAACACCGGGGAGCTGTTTTTT.

This chain connects TRBV30 to TRBJ2-3; a possible D gene is TRBD2 (5 bases). Between the trimmed V and J ends, which lost 0 bases and 4 bases, there was a span of 11 bases. CDR3 length equals 14 residues. Germline CDR1 GTSNPN, CDR2 SVGIG (reference sequence). CDR3 residues: CAWSVGGFPDTQYF. In nucleotides, the CDR3 is TGTGCCTGGAGTGTAGGAGGTTTTCCAGATACGCAGTATTTT.

This chain uses TRBV5-1 with TRBJ1-3; D not resolved. Germline lookup yields CDR1 SGHRS and CDR2 YFSETQ. V lost 0 bases and J 3 bases, leaving 4 bases between the germline ends. The CDR3 extends over 13 amino acids. DNA for the CDR3: TGCGCCAGCAGCTTGGTTTATGGAAACACCATATATTTT. It specifies CASSLVYGNTIYF.

The V and J genes are TRBV6-5 and TRBJ1-1; D unresolved. CDR1 and CDR2 (germline): MNHEY, SVGAGI. This CDR3 is built from 13 residues. Trimming left V 4 bases short and J 11 bases short, with 17 bases between. This CDR3 is CASSSRVTRGAFF. As DNA, the CDR3 is TGTGCCAGCAGTTCACGGGTCACCAGAGGGGCTTTCTTT.

The chain has TRBV7-3 and TRBJ1-1, with TRBD1 identical over 7 bases. Germline V gene sequence: CDR1 SGHTA, CDR2 FQGTGA. V shed 4 bases, J shed 1 base, and the junction held 3 bases outside the gene matches. This CDR3 spans 14 amino acids. The CDR3 sequence is CASSSTGENTEAFF. The CDR3 nucleotides are TGTGCCAGCAGCTCAACAGGGGAGAACACTGAAGCTTTCTTT.

This clone has only one observation. The gene calls are TRBV28 and TRBJ1-4, with D possibly being TRBD1 (6 bases). In germline, CDR1 is MDHEN, CDR2 SYDVKM. The CDR3 loop spans 15 amino acids. With 1 base removed from V and 8 bases from J, the gap between germline ends came to 14 bases. The CDR3 loop reads CASSLSRGGTEKLFF. The CDR3 DNA reads TGTGCCAGCAGTTTATCAAGGGGGGGAACGGAAAAACTGTTTTTT.